The TCR beta chain described here comes from a study of T cells after yellow fever vaccination. Study context: Fractions of low cell number were prepared using SMART-Seq v4 Ultra Low Input.

Whole-study results and caveats: Overall, a small share of clonotypes was seen in both CD4 and CD8 compartments. Subsequent to the booster, the majority of primary-vaccination clones reappeared (approximately 95% CD4, 88% CD8).

This clonotype has just a few counts. Germline V gene data show CDR1 as MNHEY and CDR2 as SMNVEV (reference sequence). V dropped 7 bases and J dropped 6 bases, with 11 bases sitting between them. The CDR3 contains 12 residues. A 5'RACE template-switching step, the method used to make TCR cDNA, added a universal primer site and UMIs. A single record per CDR3 protein comes from TCRdb applying MiXCR to the 5' RACE reads. The sample has 80,000 to 100,000 distinct CDR3 sequences, about 8.8% seen once; the top ten hold over 15%. The chain is built from TRBV27 and TRBJ2-3; no reliable D call. The specimen was CD8+ T cells not binding an NS4B(214-222) dextramer, sorted from PBMCs, collected around 15 days after the first yellow fever vaccination. The receptor was isolated from a man aged 18-30 years who received the YFV17D yellow fever vaccine. CDR3 sequence reads: CASTSLPDTQYF. CDR3 sequence (DNA): TGTGCCAGCACCTCCCTGCCTGATACGCAGTATTTT.